This T cell receptor beta chain stems from a study of response to subunit inactivated influenza vaccine. TCRdb recomputed calls from the RT-PCR reads with MiXCR, one row per CDR3 protein. The table records about 570,000 distinct CDR3 sequences, about 11% of them present only once. A few counts support this clonotype. This CDR3 has 14 amino acids. The germline V gene has CDR1 SGHAT and CDR2 FQNNGV. J lost 6 bases, V lost 7 bases, and 6 bases had no gene match. These data were also filed under a second study, of T cells expressing NK-cell markers. From that second work: Scientists made TCR beta cDNA using 5'RACE template switching with UMIs. Beta-chain profiling covered CD3+CD56+NKG2C+, CD3+CD56+NKG2C- and CD3+CD56-NKG2C+ sorted subsets. Sorting was restricted to alpha-beta TCR T cells by an anti-gamma-delta TCR antibody in several experiments. The share of CD8+ T cells held by dominant NKG2C+ clonotypes was roughly 1.0-8% in roughly 6 donors.

The input for sequencing was PBMCs from blood, taken on the day of vaccination. The V gene is TRBV11-2, the J gene TRBJ1-6; 7 nucleotides match TRBD1. The source of this sequence is a man in his forties or fifties who received an inactivated influenza vaccine. CDR3 nucleotides: TGTGCCAGCACGCGGGGACAGACTAATTCACCCCTCCACTTT. It translates to CASTRGQTNSPLHF.